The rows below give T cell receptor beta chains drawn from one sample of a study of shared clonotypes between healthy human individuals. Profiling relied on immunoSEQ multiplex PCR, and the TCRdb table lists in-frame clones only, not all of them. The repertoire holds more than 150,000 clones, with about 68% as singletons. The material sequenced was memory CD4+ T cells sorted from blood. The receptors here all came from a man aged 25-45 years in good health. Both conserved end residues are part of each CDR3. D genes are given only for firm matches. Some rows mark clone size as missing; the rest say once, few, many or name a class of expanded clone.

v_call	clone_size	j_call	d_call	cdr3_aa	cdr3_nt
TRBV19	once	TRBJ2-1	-	CASSISAGQFYNEQFF	TGTGCCAGTAGTATCTCGGCGGGACAGTTCTACAATGAGCAGTTCTTC
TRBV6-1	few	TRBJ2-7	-	CASSVGGWEQYF	TGTGCCAGCAGTGTGGGGGGTTGGGAGCAGTACTTC
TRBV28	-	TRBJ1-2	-	CASSLEGFYGYTF	TGTGCCAGCAGTTTAGAGGGGTTCTATGGCTACACCTTC
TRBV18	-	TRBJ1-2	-	CASSPGGFYGYTF	TGTGCCAGCTCACCGGGGGGGTTTTACGGCTACACCTTC
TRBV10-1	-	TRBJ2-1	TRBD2	CASSEPKGREGSYNEQFF	TGCGCCAGCAGTGAACCAAAAGGGCGGGAGGGTTCCTACAATGAGCAGTTCTTC
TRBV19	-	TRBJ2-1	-	CASSVLSSEQFF	TGTGCCAGTAGTGTACTAAGTAGTGAGCAGTTCTTC
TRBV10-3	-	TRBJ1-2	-	CAISAGEVETF	TGTGCCATCAGTGCAGGGGAAGTAGAGACCTTC
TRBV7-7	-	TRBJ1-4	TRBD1	CASSRGQGEKLFF	TGTGCCAGCAGCCGAGGACAGGGAGAAAAACTGTTTTTT
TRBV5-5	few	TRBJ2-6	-	CASSLQDSGSGANVLTF	TGTGCCAGCAGCTTACAGGACAGCGGATCTGGGGCCAACGTCCTGACTTTC
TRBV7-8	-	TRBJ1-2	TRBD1	CASSSLGRDRSRYTF	TGTGCCAGCAGCTCCTTAGGCCGGGACAGGTCGCGCTACACCTTC
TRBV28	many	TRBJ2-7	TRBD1	CASTNPGQGLHEQYF	TGTGCCAGCACAAACCCGGGACAGGGGTTGCACGAGCAGTACTTC
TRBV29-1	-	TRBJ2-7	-	CSVEDPSGSYEQYF	TGCAGCGTTGAAGATCCGTCGGGTTCCTACGAGCAGTACTTC
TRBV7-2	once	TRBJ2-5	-	CASSPEGETQYF	TGTGCCAGCAGCCCAGAGGGGGAGACCCAGTACTTC
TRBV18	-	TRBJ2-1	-	CASSPFPRYEQFF	TGTGCCAGCTCACCCTTCCCCCGGTATGAGCAGTTCTTC
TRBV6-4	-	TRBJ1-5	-	CASSPTPTGPQHF	TGTGCCAGCAGTCCCACTCCTACGGGGCCCCAGCATTTT
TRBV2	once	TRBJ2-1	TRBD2	CASTRLAGVSRRNEQFF	TGTGCCAGCACCCGACTAGCGGGAGTCTCTCGGCGGAATGAGCAGTTCTTC
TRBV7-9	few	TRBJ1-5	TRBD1	CASSQPGGDQPQHF	TGTGCCAGCAGCCAGCCAGGGGGGGATCAGCCCCAGCATTTT
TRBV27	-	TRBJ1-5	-	CASSETSISAHQPQHF	TGTGCCAGCAGTGAGACGTCCATCTCAGCTCATCAGCCCCAGCATTTT
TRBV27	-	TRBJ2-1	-	CASRDSSDNEQFF	TGTGCCAGCAGGGATTCTAGCGACAATGAGCAGTTCTTC
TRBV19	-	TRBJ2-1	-	CASSIEGGDVGEQFF	TGTGCCAGTAGTATAGAAGGAGGCGACGTAGGTGAGCAGTTCTTC
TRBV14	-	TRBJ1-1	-	CASSQVIGLNTEAFF	TGTGCCAGCAGCCAAGTGATCGGACTCAACACTGAAGCTTTCTTT
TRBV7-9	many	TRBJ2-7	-	CASSLSGSRNEQYF	TGTGCCAGCAGCTTAAGTGGGTCCCGTAATGAGCAGTACTTC
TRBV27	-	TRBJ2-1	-	CASSQTGLSSYNEQFF	TGTGCCAGCAGCCAGACGGGCTTGAGCTCCTACAATGAGCAGTTCTTC
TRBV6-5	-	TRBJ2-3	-	CAAGRGQLATDTQYF	TGTGCTGCTGGTCGCGGACAGCTAGCAACAGATACGCAGTATTTT
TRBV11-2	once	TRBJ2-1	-	CASSLYSEAEQFF	TGTGCCAGCAGCTTATATAGTGAAGCTGAGCAGTTCTTC
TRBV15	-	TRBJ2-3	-	CATSSLGTDTQYF	TGTGCCACCAGCAGTCTGGGCACAGATACGCAGTATTTT
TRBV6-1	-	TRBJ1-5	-	CASSEYRDRDIKPQHF	TGTGCCAGCAGTGAATATAGGGATAGGGATATCAAGCCCCAGCATTTT
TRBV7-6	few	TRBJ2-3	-	CASSLSFYGSKTDTQYF	TGTGCCAGCAGCTTATCCTTTTACGGGAGTAAAACAGATACGCAGTATTTT
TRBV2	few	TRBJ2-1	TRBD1	CASTIRQGPLYNEQFF	TGTGCCAGCACGATCCGACAGGGTCCCCTTTACAATGAGCAGTTCTTC
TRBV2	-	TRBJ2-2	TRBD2	CASSEIRLAGSNTGELFF	TGTGCCAGCAGTGAAATAAGGCTAGCGGGGTCGAACACCGGGGAGCTGTTTTTT
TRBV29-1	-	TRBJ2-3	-	CSVDTDTQYF	TGCAGCGTGGATACAGATACGCAGTATTTT
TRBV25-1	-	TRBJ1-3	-	CASSGTGNTIYF	TGTGCCAGCAGTGGGACAGGAAACACCATATATTTT
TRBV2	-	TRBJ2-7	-	CASSRAGPYEQYF	TGTGCCAGCAGTAGGGCAGGTCCCTACGAGCAGTACTTC
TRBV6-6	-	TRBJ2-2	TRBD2	CASSLGGGPTGELFF	TGTGCCAGCAGCCTGGGGGGGGGTCCCACCGGGGAGCTGTTTTTT
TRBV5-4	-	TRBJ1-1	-	CASSSGWSTEAFF	TGTGCCAGCAGCTCGGGGTGGTCCACTGAAGCTTTCTTT
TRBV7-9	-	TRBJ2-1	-	CASSLGTRGDEQFF	TGTGCCAGCAGCTTAGGGACCAGAGGGGATGAGCAGTTCTTC
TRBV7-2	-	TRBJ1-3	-	CASSFSGNTIYF	TGTGCCAGCAGCTTTTCTGGAAACACCATATATTTT
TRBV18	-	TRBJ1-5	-	CASSPTAQGQPQHF	TGTGCCAGCTCACCTACCGCCCAGGGTCAGCCCCAGCATTTT
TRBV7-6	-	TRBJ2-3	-	CASSARMEDTQYF	TGTGCCAGCAGCGCCCGAATGGAAGATACGCAGTATTTT
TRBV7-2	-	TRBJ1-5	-	CASSSDPGLEPQHF	TGTGCCAGCAGCTCGGACCCTGGTTTGGAGCCCCAGCATTTT
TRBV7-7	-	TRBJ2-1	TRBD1	CASSHDRGPTFNEQFF	TGTGCCAGCAGCCACGACAGGGGCCCTACCTTCAATGAGCAGTTCTTC
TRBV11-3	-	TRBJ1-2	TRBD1	CASSSTGGFGYTF	TGTGCCAGCAGCTCAACAGGGGGCTTTGGCTACACCTTC
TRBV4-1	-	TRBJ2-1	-	CASSQEGSDYNEQFF	TGCGCCAGCAGCCAAGAGGGGAGCGACTACAATGAGCAGTTCTTC
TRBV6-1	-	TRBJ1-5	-	CASKLEGIRNQPQHF	TGTGCCAGCAAACTCGAGGGGATACGAAATCAGCCCCAGCATTTT
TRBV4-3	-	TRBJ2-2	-	CASSQEGYSGELFF	TGCGCCAGCAGCCAAGAAGGCTATTCCGGGGAGCTGTTTTTT
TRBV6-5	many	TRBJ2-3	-	CASTRDSTDTQYF	TGTGCCAGCACCCGGGACAGCACAGATACGCAGTATTTT
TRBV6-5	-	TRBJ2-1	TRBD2	CASSYSGGSLDEQFF	TGTGCCAGCAGTTACTCTGGCGGGAGTCTGGATGAGCAGTTCTTC